This TCR beta chain comes out of a study of CD8 T cells in ankylosing spondylitis. Study-wide results and caveats: Reportedly, matched ankylosing spondylitis synovial fluid was significantly enriched for disease-linked clones. Within ankylosing spondylitis blood, a TCR beta motif made up of roughly eight highly homologous variants appeared to be characteristic. Earlier studies detected some motif variants in reactive arthritis synovial fluid and blood.

Quantitative molecular-barcoded 5'-RACE generated the TCR beta libraries. TCRdb called the 5' RACE reads again in MiXCR, with one record for every CDR3 protein. The repertoire consists of 180,000 or so distinct CDR3 sequences, with approximately 10% occurring once and the leading ten covering approximately 32%. The germline V gene has CDR1 DFQATT and CDR2 SNEGSKA (reference sequence). The CDR3 is 17 residues long. V lost 1 base and J lost 1; bases outside the gene matches: 10. At least ten counts were recorded for this clonotype. What it recognizes is unknown. What was sequenced was blood, either unsorted or a sorted T cell fraction (not recorded which). The clonotype originates from a male donor with ankylosing spondylitis or in good health (not recorded which). The V call is TRBV20-1, the J call TRBJ2-5, with 9 bases lining up with TRBD2. CDR3 sequence: CSARGLGLAVRQETQYF. CDR3 coding DNA: TGCAGTGCTAGAGGCCTGGGACTAGCCGTCCGCCAAGAGACCCAGTACTTC.